This T cell receptor (beta chain) is drawn from a study of T cell responses to AZD1222 COVID-19 vaccine. Only a few counts were recorded for this clone. The junction and the germline gene differ at one end; a read error may be behind it. This table comes from immunoSEQ multiplex PCR, and its TCRdb copy is limited to in-frame clones, with some not included. The sample yields approximately 170,000 clones, approximately 88% seen once. This CDR3 is 16 amino acids long. Germline assignment: CDR1 SGHRS and CDR2 YFSETQ. The sample here was peripheral blood, taken 28 days after the second AZD1222 dose. The chain couples TRBV5-1 to TRBJ1-1; TRBD1 matches 7 bases. This TCR was recovered from an adult who received the AZD1222 COVID-19 vaccine. CDR3 loop: CASTLGPQGTNTEAFF. CDR3 nucleotide sequence: TGCGCCAGCACCTTGGGCCCACAGGGGACGAACACTGAAGCTTTCTTT.